What follows is one T cell receptor beta chain and its context. These data are taken from a study of blood T cell repertoires in COVID-19. Study overall: Acute and convalescent COVID-19 specimens originated in the United States, Italy and Spain. Sources were T cells, B-cell-depleted T cells, or PBMCs; the material itself was cDNA or gDNA.

Residents of 20 to 25 US areas, aged about 18 to 100 years, made up the participants. Cohorts were based on clinical histories the participants reported. This CDR3 spans 18 amino acids. V was pared by 2 bases and J by 6 bases, with 10 bases of the junction left unmatched. Germline V gene data show CDR1 as SGHRS and CDR2 as YFSETQ. Generated by immunoSEQ multiplex PCR, the TCRdb table keeps only in-frame clones and is missing some. The sample carries about 100,000 clones, about 86% recorded once. Input material: PBMCs or T cells enriched from blood (not recorded which). This clonotype originated in a woman in her 50s who had recovered from COVID-19. The chain uses TRBV5-1 and TRBJ2-1; 14 nucleotides agree with TRBD2. Here the CDR3 reads CASSFRTSGGPGSNEQFF. In DNA, the CDR3 is TGCGCCAGCAGCTTTCGGACTAGCGGGGGGCCGGGGTCCAATGAGCAGTTCTTC.